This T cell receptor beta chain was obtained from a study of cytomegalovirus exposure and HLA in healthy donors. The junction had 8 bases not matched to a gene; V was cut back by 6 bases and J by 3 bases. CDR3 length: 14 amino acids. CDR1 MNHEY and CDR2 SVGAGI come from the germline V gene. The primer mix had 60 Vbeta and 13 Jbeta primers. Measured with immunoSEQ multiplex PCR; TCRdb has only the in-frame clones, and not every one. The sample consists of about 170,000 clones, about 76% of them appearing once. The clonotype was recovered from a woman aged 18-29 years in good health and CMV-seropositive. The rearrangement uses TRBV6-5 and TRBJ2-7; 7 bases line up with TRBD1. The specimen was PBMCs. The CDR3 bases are TGTGCCAGCAGCCAAAACAGGGGTAACTACGAGCAGTACTTC. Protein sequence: CASSQNRGNYEQYF.